This record looks at one T cell receptor beta chain sequence and its context. The antigen remains undetermined. This sample was taken from a study of shared clonotypes between healthy human individuals. Study-wide background: The cohort had two women and a few men, ages 18 to 49.

All donors qualified as healthy HIV-negative adults and had experienced no recent acute infections or vaccinations. Overall study findings and caveats: What rarefaction showed was incomplete sorted-subset sequencing despite large depth. Generation probability values for non-shared clonotypes were lower than those for clonotypes shared by all four donors.

Assay: immunoSEQ multiplex PCR; the TCRdb copy retains only in-frame clones and omits some. In the table there are 2,100,000 or so clones, approximately 95% of which are singletons. In germline, CDR1 is SGHAT, CDR2 FQNNGV. The length of the CDR3 is 15 residues. After removal of 5 bases from V and 7 bases from J, the junction contained 8 bases not matched to a gene. This sequence joins TRBV11-2 and TRBJ1-6; 7 positions agree with TRBD1. Sequences were obtained from naive CD4+ T cells sorted from blood. Noted subset: CD45RA+ positively selected. The receptor was isolated from a young man in good health. The CDR3 nucleotides are TGTGCCAGCAGCGCGGACAGGCGGCCAAATTCACCCCTCCACTTT. Amino acid sequence: CASSADRRPNSPLHF.